This TCR delta chain was identified in a study of human gamma delta and Vdelta1 T cells. By sample fraction, this clone is medium-sized. TCRdb reanalysed the PCR reads via CATT. The table shows roughly 820 delta-chain clones, with roughly 15% occurring only once. CDR1 and CDR2 from the germline V gene are TSWWSYY and QGS. V lost 2 bases and J lost 0, with 34 bases in between. The CDR3 contains 23 residues. The gene calls are TRDV1 and TRDJ1, with D maybe TRDD3 (8 bases). The TCR was taken from a human donor in good health. Specimen: Vdelta1 gamma-delta T cells from blood. DNA for the CDR3: TGTGCTCTTGGGGAAAGAGGTTCCTACCCTACTGTACTGGGGGTTGAGTACACCGATAAACTCATCTTT. This translates into CALGERGSYPTVLGVEYTDKLIF.